This T cell receptor (beta chain) was recorded in a study of identical twins. Overall study results and limits: The study reached conclusions through statistical analysis that was cross-sectional, not following the same donors. Sharing of beta out-of-frame sequences by twins showed a weaker excess.

The CDR3 is made up of 15 amino acids. V was cut by 2 bases and J by 1 base, with 11 bases left in between. In germline, CDR1 is SGHTA, CDR2 FQGNSA. It was template switching that added a universal primer site, and there were unique molecular identifiers on the cDNA. TCRdb ran MiXCR on the 5' RACE reads and lists one entry per CDR3 protein. Here the sample spans 1.5 million or so distinct CDR3 sequences, around 33% being singletons. The sample holds a few counts of this clonotype. Antigen specificity is unknown. The sequencing input was cord blood. The chain couples TRBV7-2 to TRBJ1-1; maybe TRBD1 (6 bases). This clonotype was sampled from a newborn girl in good health. CDR3 in DNA: TGTGCCAGCAGCTTATCCCCAGGGGCGAACACTGAAGCTTTCTTT. Amino acid sequence: CASSLSPGANTEAFF.